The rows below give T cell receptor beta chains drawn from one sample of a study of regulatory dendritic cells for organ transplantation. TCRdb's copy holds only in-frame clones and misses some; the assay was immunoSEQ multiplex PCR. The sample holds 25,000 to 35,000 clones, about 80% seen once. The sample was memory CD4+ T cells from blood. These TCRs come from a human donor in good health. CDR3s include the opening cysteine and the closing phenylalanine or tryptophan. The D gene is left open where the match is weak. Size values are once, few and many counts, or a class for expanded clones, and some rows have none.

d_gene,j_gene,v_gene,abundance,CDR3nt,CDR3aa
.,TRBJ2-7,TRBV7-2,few,TGTGCCAGCAGCTTAAACGGGGGCGGGTACTACGAGCAGTACTTC,CASSLNGGGYYEQYF
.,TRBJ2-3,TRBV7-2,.,TGTGCCAGCAGCCCCCCACCTTCCAGCACAGATACGCAGTATTTT,CASSPPPSSTDTQYF
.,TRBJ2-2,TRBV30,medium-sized,TGTGCCTGGAGTGTACGACCGTCCTGGAGCACCGGGGAGCTGTTTTTT,CAWSVRPSWSTGELFF
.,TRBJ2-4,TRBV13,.,TGTGCCAGCAGCATAGGAGGGGGCAGCTCGTCCAAAAACATTCAGTACTTC,CASSIGGGSSSKNIQYF
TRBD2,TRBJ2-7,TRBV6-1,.,TGTGCCAGCATCGGGACTAGCGGGAGCTACGAGCAGTACTTC,CASIGTSGSYEQYF
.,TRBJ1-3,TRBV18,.,TGTGCCAGCTCACCGACCGATTCGGCCGGAAACACCATATATTTT,CASSPTDSAGNTIYF
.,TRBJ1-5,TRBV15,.,TGTGCCACCAGCAGAGACTTTGAAGGCCAGCATTTT,CATSRDFEGQHF
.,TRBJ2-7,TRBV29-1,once,TGCAGCGTAGACACCGGGCCATCGGTAAATTTAGTCGGGCACTTC,CSVDTGPSVNLVGHF
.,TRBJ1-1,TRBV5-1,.,TGCGCCAGCAGCTTGGAAGGGACTATGAACACTGAAGCTTTCTTT,CASSLEGTMNTEAFF
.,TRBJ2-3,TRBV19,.,TGTGCCAGTAGTATTGAGATTCATAGCAGCACAGATACGCAGTATTTT,CASSIEIHSSTDTQYF
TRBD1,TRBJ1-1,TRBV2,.,TGTGCCAGCAGTGGGGGACAGATCTACCGAAACACTGAAGCTTTCTTT,CASSGGQIYRNTEAFF
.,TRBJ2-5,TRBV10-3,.,TGTGCCATACGGGAATCGCTTGGGGAGACCCAGTACTTC,CAIRESLGETQYF
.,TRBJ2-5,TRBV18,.,TGTGCCAGCTCACCGCGACAGGGAGGTAGTGAGACCCAGTACTTC,CASSPRQGGSETQYF
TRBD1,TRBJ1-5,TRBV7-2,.,TGTGCCAGCAGGATAGGGACAGGGAAGGGTCAGCCCCAGCATTTT,CASRIGTGKGQPQHF
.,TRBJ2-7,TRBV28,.,TGTGCCAGCAGTTCGCCGGGCTTCGGGGGCTACGAGCAGTACTTC,CASSSPGFGGYEQYF
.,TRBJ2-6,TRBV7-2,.,TGTGCCAGCAGCTTAGTAGCGAACAGGGTTATCTCTGGGGCCAACGTCCTGACTTTC,CASSLVANRVISGANVLTF
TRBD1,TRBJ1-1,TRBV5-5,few,TGTGCCAGCAGCTCGGGGGACAGGTGGAGGTGGCCTGAAGCTTTCTTT,CASSSGDRWRWPEAFF
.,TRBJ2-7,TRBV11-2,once,TGTGCCAGCAGCGCCTCCTACGAGCAGTACTTC,CASSASYEQYF